This TCR beta chain is drawn from a study of blood T cell repertoires in COVID-19. Original methodology: Using reference gene primer amplification, nucleated cell counts were estimated. Here immunoSEQ multiplex PCR was the method, and the copy in TCRdb shows in-frame clones only, minus some. The V and J calls and clone size are taken from that table; D and trimming were inferred from the DNA. The data hold around 500,000 clones, with more than 75% observed a single time. Participants were aged 18 to 89 years from 20 to 30 US areas. Cohorts were determined from participant-reported clinical history. Among Cohort 3 donors, those recovered had two negative PCRs, clearance, or symptom resolution. The CDR3 has 15 residues. V shed 3 bases and J 0 bases; nucleotides not matched to a gene: 2. Looked up from germline, CDR1 is KGHSH and CDR2 is LQKENI.

The sequenced sample was PBMCs or T cells enriched from blood (not recorded which). The receptor was derived from a woman between 40 and 50 years old who had recovered from COVID-19. The chain carries TRBV18 and TRBJ2-5; 9 nucleotides match TRBD1. The CDR3 region has the DNA TGTGCCAGCTCACCCCGGACAGGGGACCAAGAGACCCAGTACTTC. Protein: CASSPRTGDQETQYF. Combining the CDR3 with reference TRBV18 and TRBJ2-5 gives the whole variable domain NAGVMQNPRHLVRRRGQEARLRCSPMKGHSHVYWYRQLPEEGLKFMVYLQKENIIDESGMPKERFSAEFPKEGPSILRIQQVVRGDSAAYFCASSPRTGDQETQYFGPGTRLLVL.